These 16 T cell receptor beta chains share one sample of origin, sequenced in a study of shared clonotypes between healthy human individuals. Generated by immunoSEQ multiplex PCR, the TCRdb table keeps only in-frame clones and is missing some. The repertoire holds just under 350,000 clones, with more than 60% as singletons. The specimen sequenced was memory CD4+ T cells sorted from blood. Subset here: CD45RA-negative fraction. The receptors were sampled from a man younger than 40 in good health.

This chain joins TRBV4-2 and TRBJ2-7; TRBD2 matches 8 bases. Trimming took 1 base from V and 5 from J; bases not matched to a gene: 13. CDR3 length: 17 residues. The germline gives CDR1 LGHNA, CDR2 YNFKEQ. CDR3 DNA sequence: TGTGCCAGCAGCCAAGTCGGAGGCCGGGAGGGCCGAAACGAGCAGTACTTC. Its protein is CASSQVGGREGRNEQYF.

CDR3 in DNA: TGCGCCAGCAGCCAAGAAGTCTCCGATGGCTACACCTTC. This gives the protein CASSQEVSDGYTF. This chain links TRBV4-1 with TRBJ1-2, with D unresolved. The CDR3 is made up of 13 amino acids. The V end lost 0 bases, the J end lost 6 bases, and 8 bases lay between the germline ends. Germline CDR1 is MGHRA and CDR2 is YSYEKL.

Written as DNA, the CDR3 is TGTGCCAGCAGCTTAGACAGGTCTCGAGCGGGAGGCAATGAGCAGTTCTTC. It yields the protein CASSLDRSRAGGNEQFF. The V call is TRBV11-2, the J call TRBJ2-1; 9 bases align to TRBD2. Germline loops: CDR1 SGHAT, CDR2 FQNNGV. The J segment lost 6 bases and the V segment lost 0 bases, leaving 9 bases of the junction unmatched. The CDR3 length is 17 residues.

The J gene is TRBJ2-1, the V gene TRBV14; D not certain. V lost 0 bases and J 9 bases, leaving 12 bases between the germline ends. The CDR3 has 14 residues. Per germline, CDR1 SGHDN and CDR2 FVKESK. This CDR3 is CASSQDLRTAEQFF. The CDR3 bases are TGTGCCAGCAGCCAAGATCTACGGACGGCTGAGCAGTTCTTC.

The rearrangement links TRBV2 to TRBJ2-1; 7 bases line up with TRBD2. J was trimmed by 7 bases and V by 6 bases; bases with no gene match: 3. The germline CDR1 and CDR2 sequences are SNHLY and FYNNEI. The CDR3 is 12 amino acids. In DNA form, the CDR3 reads TGTGCCAGCAGGACTAGCAGGAATGAGCAGTTCTTC. It yields the protein CASRTSRNEQFF.

The rearrangement links TRBV25-1 to TRBJ2-1, with 7 bases aligning to TRBD1. The CDR3 is 15 residues long. CDR1 is MGHDK, CDR2 SYGVNS, per germline. The junction had 12 bases not matched to a gene; V was cut back by 6 bases and J by 7 bases. In DNA form, the CDR3 reads TGTGCCAGCAGCCGAACAGGGGACCTACCTAATGAGCAGTTCTTC. Translation: CASSRTGDLPNEQFF.

The V gene is TRBV5-4, the J gene TRBJ2-1, with D perhaps TRBD2 (6 bases). V shed 2 bases and J shed 5 bases, with 8 bases lying between them. The CDR3 length is 13 residues. Germline loops: CDR1 SGHNT, CDR2 YYREEE (reference sequence). The chain's CDR3 is CASSLAGHNEQFF. For the CDR3, the DNA is TGTGCCAGCAGCTTAGCGGGCCACAATGAGCAGTTCTTC.

The chain recombines TRBV5-1 with TRBJ1-1; 7 bases map to TRBD1. This CDR3 comprises 15 residues. Germline V gene sequence: CDR1 SGHRS, CDR2 YFSETQ. V lost 0 bases to trimming and J lost 4 bases; unmatched junction nucleotides: 6. The CDR3 DNA follows: TGCGCCAGCAGCTTGGGACAGGGAAGAGTCACTGAAGCTTTCTTT. Protein sequence: CASSLGQGRVTEAFF.

This clone showed up many times. The chain links TRBV12-5 to TRBJ1-1; D possibly corresponds to TRBD1 (6 bases). The CDR3 loop spans 12 amino acids. Germline CDR1 is LGHNT and CDR2 is FRNRAP. Trimming shortened V by 5 bases and J by 8 bases, and 12 bases separated the two germline ends. The DNA of the CDR3 is TGTGCTAGTGGTGAACAGGGAGGGGAAGCTTTCTTT. Protein: CASGEQGGEAFF.

This chain connects TRBV30 to TRBJ2-2, with 7 bases matching TRBD2. The CDR3 runs 17 residues. Germline CDR1 and CDR2: GTSNPN and SVGIG (reference sequence). V lost 2 bases and J lost 1; bases outside the gene matches: 10. Here the CDR3 reads CAWSTPPGGGNTGELFF. The CDR3 DNA sequence: TGTGCCTGGAGTACGCCCCCGGGGGGAGGGAACACCGGGGAGCTGTTTTTT. The full variable domain, in which reference TRBV30 and TRBJ2-2 provide the parts outside the CDR3, is SQTIHQWPATLVQPVGSPLSLECTVEGTSNPNLYWYRQAAGRGLQLLFYSVGIGQISSEVPQNLSASRPQDRQFILSSKKLLLSDSGFYLCAWSTPPGGGNTGELFFGEGSRLTVL.

The chain has TRBV6-6 and TRBJ2-7; 9 positions agree with TRBD2. The CDR3 totals 14 residues. Per germline, CDR1 MNHNY and CDR2 SVGAGI (reference sequence). J lost 3 bases, V lost 6 bases, and 6 bases had no gene match. CDR3 sequence reads: CASREMTSGYEQYF. Here the CDR3 DNA reads TGTGCCAGCAGAGAAATGACTAGCGGCTACGAGCAGTACTTC.

This clone has a handful of counts. This chain connects TRBV6-1 to TRBJ1-2; perhaps TRBD1 as D (6 bases). V was clipped by 4 bases and J by 1 base, with 13 bases between them. Germline loops: CDR1 MNHNS, CDR2 SASEGT. This CDR3 region has 15 residues. The CDR3 DNA sequence: TGTGCCAGCAGTGTGAGGGGGGTGGGTAACTATGGCTACACCTTC. It encodes CASSVRGVGNYGYTF.

Points on this clone: With only one base between it and a far larger clone, this is likely a read error. The V and J genes are TRBV30 and TRBJ2-5, with D perhaps matching TRBD1 (6 bases). There are 14 residues in the CDR3. Germline CDR1 GTSNPN, CDR2 SVGIG (reference sequence). The CDR3 sequence is CAWSVRTVQGTQYF. CDR3 in DNA: TGTGCCTGGAGTGTTCGGACAGTGCAAGGGACCCAGTACTTC.

This clone was found many times. The chain employs TRBV7-9 and TRBJ2-1; 8 nucleotides align to TRBD2. Germline-derived CDR1 and CDR2 are SEHNR and FQNEAQ (reference sequence). The CDR3 runs to 17 residues. The V gene end was trimmed by 5 bases and the J gene end by 15 bases; junction bases not matched to a gene: 24. In DNA, the CDR3 is TGTGCCAGCAGCCATTTCGGCCTCCTCGAATCAGCGGGAGTCCTGTTCTTC. Protein sequence: CASSHFGLLESAGVLFF.

The J gene is TRBJ1-4, the V gene TRBV29-1; unclear D gene. CDR3 length equals 11 residues. Trimming stripped 3 bases from V and 4 bases from J, with 3 bases between. The germline V gene encodes CDR1 SQVTM and CDR2 ANQGSEA. The CDR3 is CSVDHNEKLFF. The CDR3, as DNA: TGCAGCGTTGATCATAATGAAAAACTGTTTTTT.

The J gene is TRBJ2-1, the V gene TRBV28, with 7 bases that match TRBD2. The J segment lost 9 bases and the V segment lost 2 bases, leaving 10 bases of the junction unmatched. Germline values: CDR1 MDHEN, CDR2 SYDVKM. The CDR3 totals 15 residues. This CDR3 reads CASSLPGRGLGEQFF. DNA of the CDR3: TGTGCCAGCAGTTTACCCGGGCGGGGGTTGGGTGAGCAGTTCTTC.